These 10 T cell receptor beta chains were all obtained from the same sample, sequenced in a study of Tregs in tolerant kidney transplant recipients. Assay used: immunoSEQ multiplex PCR; TCRdb lists only in-frame clones, some missing. Of about 110,000 clones in the sample, 90% are singletons; the top ten hold 0.34%. The sequencing here drew on CD4+ T cells from blood, taken before the transplant. The receptors originated from a human donor who received a combined kidney and bone marrow transplant.

This chain links TRBV5-1 with TRBJ1-5; D uncertain. Germline V gene lookup returns CDR1 SGHRS and CDR2 YFSETQ. The CDR3 contains 13 residues. Trimming shortened V by 2 bases and J by 1 base, and 4 bases separated the two germline ends. The CDR3 region is CASSFGSNQPQHF. In nucleotides, the CDR3 is TGCGCCAGCAGCTTTGGCAGCAATCAGCCCCAGCATTTT.

The V call is TRBV6-5, the J call TRBJ1-2; TRBD1 aligns across 7 bases. CDR3 size: 14 residues. Germline values: CDR1 MNHEY, CDR2 SVGAGI. V gave up 5 bases and J gave up 5 bases; unmatched junction bases: 8. CDR3 DNA sequence: TGTGCCAGCAGTCCGACAGGGAGTGGGTATGGCTACACCTTC. Its protein is CASSPTGSGYGYTF.

The chain has TRBV28 and TRBJ2-7; D might be TRBD2 (7 bases). Deletions cut 3 bases from V and 3 bases from J, with 9 bases between. The CDR3 is 13 amino acids. From germline, CDR1 is MDHEN and CDR2 SYDVKM. The CDR3 nucleotides read TGTGCCAGCAGTTTCGGGGGGCTCTACGAGCAGTACTTC. Its protein is CASSFGGLYEQYF.

This clone was picked up a small number of times. The rearrangement links TRBV5-5 to TRBJ2-7; the D is unclear. Trimming took off 2 bases at V and 3 bases at J, with 6 bases between the two ends. The CDR3 has 12 amino acids. Germline CDR1 is SGHKS and CDR2 is YYEKEE (reference sequence). The CDR3 region has the DNA TGTGCCAGCAGCTTCCTCAGCTACGAGCAGTACTTC. This sequence encodes CASSFLSYEQYF.

This chain links TRBV7-2 with TRBJ1-1; D perhaps matches TRBD1 (5 bases). Trimming took off 5 bases at V and 0 bases at J, with 13 bases between the two ends. CDR3 length: 15 residues. The germline CDR1 and CDR2 sequences are SGHTA and FQGNSA. The CDR3 coding sequence is TGTGCCAGCAGCCCCACCCAGGGCCTGAACACTGAAGCTTTCTTT. As protein: CASSPTQGLNTEAFF.

This clone was recorded once. The chain employs TRBV7-2 and TRBJ2-7, with D tentatively TRBD2 (5 bases). V was cut by 4 bases and J by 4 bases, with 8 bases left in between. Germline V gene data show CDR1 as SGHTA and CDR2 as FQGNSA. CDR3 length: 12 amino acids. The CDR3 loop is CASSYGGYEQYF. In DNA form, the CDR3 reads TGTGCCAGCAGCTACGGAGGATACGAGCAGTACTTC.

This clone was counted only a few times. The chain carries TRBV18 and TRBJ1-2; unclear D gene. V was trimmed by 1 base and J by 0 bases, leaving 9 bases between them. In germline, CDR1 is KGHSH, CDR2 LQKENI. The CDR3 contains 15 residues. The CDR3 region has the DNA TGTGCCAGCTCACCACTCCGGGAAGCTAACTATGGCTACACCTTC. Protein: CASSPLREANYGYTF.

The chain combines TRBV7-2 with TRBJ2-2, with 11 positions matching TRBD1. Germline V gene sequence: CDR1 SGHTA, CDR2 FQGNSA. V dropped 6 bases and J dropped 6; count of bases not matched to a gene: 6. The CDR3 runs 15 residues. The CDR3: CASSQPGQGAGELFF. The CDR3, as DNA: TGTGCCAGCAGTCAGCCGGGACAGGGGGCCGGGGAGCTGTTTTTT.

This sequence joins TRBV5-4 and TRBJ2-5, with 9 positions matching TRBD1. This CDR3 has 16 residues. Trimming at V came to 5 bases and at J to 5 bases, leaving 13 bases not matched to a gene. The germline V gene has CDR1 SGHNT and CDR2 YYREEE (reference sequence). The CDR3 spells CASRRTQGAWEETQYF. In DNA, the CDR3 is TGTGCCAGCAGACGGACACAGGGGGCCTGGGAGGAGACCCAGTACTTC.

J is TRBJ2-7 and V is TRBV10-3; TRBD2 matches at 7 bases. Germline CDR1 and CDR2: ENHRY and SYGVKD. V lost 7 bases, J lost 5 bases, and 5 bases stayed unmatched. The CDR3 loop spans 12 amino acids. CDR3 region: CAITAGDHEQYF. The CDR3 DNA sequence: TGTGCCATCACTGCGGGAGACCACGAGCAGTACTTC.